This T cell receptor beta chain was sequenced for a study of T cell responses to AZD1222 COVID-19 vaccine. Only in-frame clones appear in the TCRdb table, and some are missing; sequencing was by immunoSEQ multiplex PCR. Seen here are around 150,000 clones, roughly nine tenths observed once, and the top ten hold around 1.2%. The CDR3 extends over 13 amino acids. The germline CDR1 and CDR2 sequences are SNHLY and FYNNEI. The V and J ends lost 7 bases and 4 bases respectively, with 13 bases between them. The material sequenced was peripheral blood, taken 28 days after the second AZD1222 dose. This sequence was found in an adult who received the AZD1222 COVID-19 vaccine. The chain employs TRBV2 and TRBJ1-1; D gene ambiguous. CDR3 residues: CASKGRVATEAFF. Written as DNA, the CDR3 is TGTGCCAGCAAGGGTAGGGTGGCCACTGAAGCTTTCTTT. The complete variable domain, with remaining parts taken from reference TRBV2 and TRBJ1-1, reads EPEVTQTPSHQVTQMGQEVILRCVPISNHLYFYWYRQILGQKVEFLVSFYNNEISEKSEIFDDQFSVERPDGSNFTLKIRSTKLEDSAMYFCASKGRVATEAFFGQGTRLTVV.